The T cell receptor beta chain under discussion was sequenced for a study of regulatory and conventional T cells in RAG deficiency. TCRdb's copy holds only in-frame clones and misses some; the assay was immunoSEQ multiplex PCR. The profile shows roughly 19,000 clones, about 91% of them singletons. This clone was counted once. The sorted regulatory T cells were CD4+, CD25-high and CD127-low, with genomic DNA sequenced. These data were also filed under a second study, of regulatory T cells. Per that paper: The PCR used 52 TRBV and 13 TRBJ primers.

The clonotype originates from a human donor in good health. Sequences were obtained from Tregs sorted from blood.

For the CDR3, the DNA is TGTGCCAGCAGTCCGGGACGGAGCTCCTACGAGCAGTACTTC. Translation: CASSPGRSSYEQYF. The rearrangement links TRBV2 to TRBJ2-7; tentatively, D is TRBD1 or TRBD2 (5 bases each). Germline-derived CDR1 and CDR2 are SNHLY and FYNNEI. The CDR3 covers 14 residues. Trimming took off 5 bases at V and 0 bases at J, with 11 bases between the two ends.